This entry concerns a single T cell receptor beta chain. This CDR3 has 11 residues. The germline CDR1 and CDR2 sequences are MDHEN and SYDVKM. V was clipped by 6 bases and J by 6 bases, with 9 bases between them. Sequenced by immunoSEQ multiplex PCR; TCRdb stores in-frame clones only, minus some. Of more than 110,000 clones in the sample, around nine tenths were seen once. The record originates from a study of control samples from healthy donors and cancer patients. This rearrangement joins TRBV28 to TRBJ2-7, with D possibly TRBD2 on 5 matching bases. The specimen sequenced was blood. The sequence was collected from a man younger than 40 in good health. This chain's CDR3 is CASREGGEQYF. CDR3 bases: TGTGCCAGCAGAGAAGGAGGCGAGCAGTACTTC.